Listed below are T cell receptor beta chains from one sample, sequenced in a study of graft-versus-host responses after intestinal transplantation. No antigen has been assigned to these receptors. TCRdb's copy holds only in-frame clones and misses some; the assay was immunoSEQ multiplex PCR. Here the sample spans some 97,000 clones, less than 90% being singletons. The sample in question was unstimulated CD4+ T cells sorted from spleen or lymph node cells, obtained before transplant. The receptors stem from a human donor who was the organ donor for an intestinal transplant. The CDR3 runs from the conserved cysteine through the conserved F or W. A D gene is named only where the DNA matches it firmly.

V,J,D,DNA,CDR3
TRBV11-3,TRBJ2-7,TRBD2,TGTGCCAGCAGCTTAGATGGACGAGCGGGGCAATACGAGCAGTACTTC,CASSLDGRAGQYEQYF
TRBV6-6,TRBJ2-6,NA,TGTGCCAGCAAGGATCGGGGACCCTCTGGGGCCAACGTCCTGACTTTC,CASKDRGPSGANVLTF
TRBV6-5,TRBJ2-2,TRBD2,TGTGCCAGCTTCAAAGCGGGGGGAGCCGGGGAGCTGTTTTTT,CASFKAGGAGELFF
TRBV5-1,TRBJ1-3,NA,TGCGCCAGCAGCTTGTCCTCAGGGGCCGTGGGGGGAAACACCATATATTTT,CASSLSSGAVGGNTIYF
TRBV11-3,TRBJ2-1,NA,TGTGCCAGCAGCAAAAACACAGTTGGAGAGCAGTTCTTC,CASSKNTVGEQFF
TRBV29-1,TRBJ1-1,NA,TGCAGCGTTGAACGGCGAATTAAGGACACTGAAGCTTTCTTT,CSVERRIKDTEAFF
TRBV15,TRBJ2-2,NA,TGTGCCACCAGCAGAGATCAGGGTTCGTTAGGGGAGGCCGGGGAGCTGTTTTTT,CATSRDQGSLGEAGELFF
TRBV28,TRBJ1-2,TRBD1,TGTGCCAGCAGTCTAGGGGGCACCAACTATGGCTACACCTTC,CASSLGGTNYGYTF
TRBV4-1,TRBJ2-2,NA,TGCGCCAGCAGCCAAGCGGGTCGAGGGACCGGGGAGCTGTTTTTT,CASSQAGRGTGELFF
TRBV7-3,TRBJ2-3,NA,TGTGCCACCGCCCCCGAACCCATAGATACGCAGTATTTT,CATAPEPIDTQYF
TRBV10-3,TRBJ2-1,TRBD1,TGTGCCATCAGCGACCCCCCAGGGGGACAGTTCTTC,CAISDPPGGQFF
TRBV18,TRBJ1-5,TRBD1,TGTGCCAGCTCACTGGGACAGCTAAATCAGCCCCAGCATTTT,CASSLGQLNQPQHF